This T cell receptor (beta chain) is drawn from a study of T cells in Graves' hyperthyroidism and ophthalmopathy. Study summary: Before treatment of any kind, peripheral blood was taken at initial diagnosis. Findings and limits, study-wide: Ophthalmopathy was distinguished from stable hyperthyroidism by 13 V-J signatures. Model-based prediction identified ophthalmopathy a median approximately 6 months prior to its onset.

Amplification of TCR beta CDR3 regions was performed using RNA transcripts as template. The primer set for the first-round RT-PCR of the TCR CDR3 was HTBI. TCRdb reanalysed the multiplex PCR reads using MiXCR and keeps one entry per CDR3 protein. The sample records nearly 600,000 distinct CDR3 sequences, 13% to 15% being singletons. This clonotype was detected ten times or more. What it binds is unknown. Disease lasting under 3 months, a NOSPECS grade of at least 4, and a Clinical Activity Score of at least 3 were features of the ophthalmopathy patients. The V end was cut by 3 bases, the J end by 5 bases, with 16 bases between. This CDR3 is built from 14 residues. CDR1 and CDR2 from the germline V gene are DFQATT and SNEGSKA (reference sequence).

The chain has TRBV20-1 and TRBJ2-5; a possible D gene is TRBD2 (6 bases). The sequenced sample consisted of blood. This TCR was recovered from a woman under 30 with Graves' ophthalmopathy. CDR3 residues: CSARGVSGSETQYF. The DNA of the CDR3 is TGCAGTGCTAGGGGGGTTAGCGGTTCGGAGACCCAGTACTTC.